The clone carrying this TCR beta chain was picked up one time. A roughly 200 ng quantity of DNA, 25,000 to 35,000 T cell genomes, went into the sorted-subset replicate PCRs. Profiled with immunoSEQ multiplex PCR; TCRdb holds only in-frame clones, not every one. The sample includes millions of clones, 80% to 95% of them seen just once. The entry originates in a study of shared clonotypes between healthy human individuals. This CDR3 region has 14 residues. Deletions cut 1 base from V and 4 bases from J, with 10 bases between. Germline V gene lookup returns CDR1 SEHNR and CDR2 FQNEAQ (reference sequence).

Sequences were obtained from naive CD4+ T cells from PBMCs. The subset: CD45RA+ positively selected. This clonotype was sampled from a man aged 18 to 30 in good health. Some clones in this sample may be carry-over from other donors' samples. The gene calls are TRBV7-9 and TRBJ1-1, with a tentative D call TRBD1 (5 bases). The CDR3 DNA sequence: TGTGCCAGCAGCTTAGGGGGCCTGTTCACTGAAGCTTTCTTT. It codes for CASSLGGLFTEAFF.